The 18 T cell receptor beta chains listed next were all sequenced from one sample in a study of T cell clusters in autoimmune cytopenias. TRB was amplified by touch-down multiplex PCR, primer pools A and B combined. TCRdb re-called the multiplex PCR reads; every CDR3 protein appears as one record, without DNA. Recorded here are over a thousand distinct CDR3 sequences; the top ten clones represent roughly 50%. Tens of thousands of genome equivalents of blood DNA were amplified for TRB. The same sample was also used in a study of T cell repertoires in aging, cancer and after chemotherapy.

Sequencing was done on a sample of peripheral blood. The receptors come from a human donor with chronic lymphocytic leukemia.

The chain links TRBV28 to TRBJ1-5. The CDR3 is made up of 15 amino acids. Germline V gene sequence: CDR1 MDHEN, CDR2 SYDVKM. The CDR3 reads CASSLDGYSNQPQHF.

Measured by frequency, this clonotype is medium-sized. This chain joins TRBV27 and TRBJ2-5; absent DNA, TCRdb's TRBD2 call cannot be checked. Per germline, CDR1 MNHEY and CDR2 SMNVEV (reference sequence). The CDR3 consists of 13 residues. The chain's CDR3 is CASSSRKGETQYF.

Its frequency marks this clonotype as large. This chain uses TRBV27 with TRBJ1-4; TCRdb lists TRBD1, though no DNA is available to test this call. In germline, CDR1 is MNHEY, CDR2 SMNVEV (reference sequence). The CDR3 sequence is 12 residues long. CDR3 in amino acids: CASSDPGQQLFF.

This clonotype is identified as medium-sized (0.01 to 0.1%) from frequency. This chain links TRBV6-6 with TRBJ1-3. CDR1 MNHNY and CDR2 SVGAGI come from the germline V gene (reference sequence). This CDR3 comprises 17 residues. CDR3 sequence: CASSRTGILSSGNTIYF.

V and J are TRBV12-3 or TRBV12-4 and TRBJ1-5; TCRdb indicates TRBD1, and absent DNA this call remains unverified. The CDR3 is made up of 13 amino acids. CDR3 in amino acids: CASSLGQSQPQHF.

This clonotype shows up as medium-sized by frequency. The chain is built from TRBV7-9 and TRBJ1-2. Germline CDR1 SEHNR, CDR2 FQNEAQ (reference sequence). The CDR3 contains 16 residues. The CDR3 sequence is CASSLGWLGEVRGYTF. The full variable domain, in which reference TRBV7-9 and TRBJ1-2 provide the parts outside the CDR3, is DTGVSQNPRHKITKRGQNVTFRCDPISEHNRLYWYRQTLGQGPEFLTYFQNEAQLEKSRLLSDRFSAERPKGSFSTLEIQRTEQGDSAMYLCASSLGWLGEVRGYTFGSGTRLTVV.

This chain links TRBV13 with TRBJ2-5; the TCRdb call, TRBD1, lacks DNA for checking. CDR1 PRHDT and CDR2 FYEKMQ come from the germline V gene (reference sequence). CDR3 length: 16 amino acids. The chain's CDR3 is CASSLVAKGPQETQYF.

Frequency places this clonotype as medium-sized. This chain connects TRBV5-1 to TRBJ1-2. Per the germline V gene, CDR1 is SGHRS and CDR2 is YFSETQ. CDR3 size: 14 residues. This chain's CDR3 is CASSLVSDLDGYTF.

J is TRBJ1-1 and V is TRBV28; with no DNA, the TCRdb D assignment of TRBD1 cannot be verified. CDR3 length equals 16 residues. Looked up from germline, CDR1 is MDHEN and CDR2 is SYDVKM. CDR3 in amino acids: CASRRNTGEPNTEAFF.

By frequency, this clonotype is medium-sized. The chain is built from TRBV7-6 and TRBJ1-6. CDR1 and CDR2 from the germline V gene are SGHVS and FNYEAQ. The CDR3 contains 13 residues. CDR3: CASSPTLNSPLHF.

Considering frequency, this clonotype is medium-sized. This sequence joins TRBV6-1 and TRBJ1-2; TCRdb's assignment of TRBD1 cannot be checked, as there is no DNA. There are 15 residues in the CDR3. CDR1 is MNHNS and CDR2 is SASEGT in the germline V gene. CDR3: CASREDRGRTYGYTF.

Considering frequency, this clonotype is medium-sized (0.01 to 0.1%). This chain connects TRBV27 to TRBJ1-3; TCRdb designates TRBD1, a call that cannot be tested without DNA. This CDR3 spans 14 amino acids. Germline-derived CDR1 and CDR2 are MNHEY and SMNVEV (reference sequence). The chain's CDR3 is CASSIDRRGNTIYF.

Judged by frequency, this clonotype is medium-sized. The chain recombines TRBV20-1 with TRBJ2-7; the TCRdb D gene call, TRBD2, has no DNA to confirm it. Germline V gene sequence: CDR1 DFQATT, CDR2 SNEGSKA (reference sequence). This CDR3 has 16 amino acids. The CDR3 sequence is CSARDQVQGLTYEQYF.

This clonotype is identified as medium-sized from frequency. This chain's CDR3 is CAWSIQGSGYTF. The chain couples TRBV30 to TRBJ1-2; checking the TCRdb D call of TRBD1 is not possible without DNA. CDR1 and CDR2 from the germline V gene are GTSNPN and SVGIG (reference sequence). The CDR3 runs 12 residues.

By frequency, this clonotype registers large. CDR3 amino acids: CASSSTFGTRYNEQFF. This chain links TRBV19 with TRBJ2-1; TCRdb outputs TRBD2, but without DNA this stays unchecked. This CDR3 comprises 16 residues. Germline CDR1 LNHDA, CDR2 SQIVND (reference sequence).

By frequency, this clonotype registers medium-sized. The genes are TRBV7-6 and TRBJ2-7. Germline CDR1 and CDR2: SGHVS and FNYEAQ. The CDR3 totals 15 residues. CDR3 sequence reads: CASSSRPTGGSEQYF.

Its frequency marks this clonotype as medium-sized. The chain employs TRBV6-5 and TRBJ2-7; lacking DNA, the TRBD1 call made by TCRdb goes unchecked. The CDR3 runs 15 residues. The germline gives CDR1 MNHEY, CDR2 SVGAGI. The CDR3 region is CASSYDPGEYVEQYF.

This clonotype is classed as large by frequency. The rearrangement links TRBV28 to TRBJ2-2; without DNA, the TCRdb call of TRBD2 cannot be checked. The CDR3 contains 16 residues. Germline V CDR1 and CDR2: MDHEN, SYDVKM. The CDR3: CASSLGPGVGTGELFF. The whole variable domain, filled in from reference TRBV28 and TRBJ2-2, reads DVKVTQSSRYLVKRTGEKVFLECVQDMDHENMFWYRQDPGLGLRLIYFSYDVKMKEKGDIPEGYSVSREKKERFSLILESASTNQTSMYLCASSLGPGVGTGELFFGEGSRLTVL.